These T cell receptor beta chains were read from a single sample in a study of PD-L1 blockade in urothelial cancer. Data came from immunoSEQ multiplex PCR; TCRdb stores just in-frame clones and leaves some out. Of roughly 50,000 clones in the sample, less than 90% are singletons; the top ten hold around a sixth. The sequencing here drew on PBMCs, taken around atezolizumab (anti-PD-L1) treatment. The receptors shown here come from a man between 65 and 85 years old with urothelial cancer. CDR3s include the opening cysteine and the closing phenylalanine or tryptophan. Each record gives: J gene, V gene, CDR3 protein.

j_call: TRBJ2-7; v_call: TRBV13; cdr3_aa: CASSILGLNGDYEQYF
j_call: TRBJ2-1; v_call: TRBV5-4; cdr3_aa: CASSPPPGRRVNEQFF
j_call: TRBJ2-1; v_call: TRBV7-2; cdr3_aa: CASSSTGSWQFF
j_call: TRBJ2-7; v_call: TRBV7-7; cdr3_aa: CASSTGEGVKQYF
j_call: TRBJ1-2; v_call: TRBV6-6; cdr3_aa: CASSTFDRGLGYTF
j_call: TRBJ2-1; v_call: TRBV2; cdr3_aa: CASKQGTNYNEQFF
j_call: TRBJ1-4; v_call: TRBV7-2; cdr3_aa: CASSPQEGTNEKLFF
j_call: TRBJ2-7; v_call: TRBV5-1; cdr3_aa: CASSLTGDEQYF
j_call: TRBJ2-7; v_call: TRBV2; cdr3_aa: CASSEVQGADEQYF
j_call: TRBJ1-3; v_call: TRBV6-5; cdr3_aa: CAIHGRISGNTIYF
j_call: TRBJ2-7; v_call: TRBV9; cdr3_aa: CASSPRTVSYEQYF
j_call: TRBJ2-1; v_call: TRBV27; cdr3_aa: CASSWVAGVDEQFF
j_call: TRBJ2-2; v_call: TRBV9; cdr3_aa: CASSPRQGNTGELFF
j_call: TRBJ1-1; v_call: TRBV9; cdr3_aa: CASSARDSNTEAFF
j_call: TRBJ2-1; v_call: TRBV5-3; cdr3_aa: CARSSESGRPFNEQFF